This T cell receptor beta chain emerged from a study of Graves' ophthalmopathy and Graves' hyperthyroidism listed by TCRdb under 2018. As for the study more broadly: Peripheral blood samples were taken at the time of initial diagnosis, before any treatment was given. TCR beta repertoire signatures were used to distinguish Graves' ophthalmopathy from Graves' hyperthyroidism and to predict progression to ophthalmopathy. In total, 135 blood samples were TCR-sequenced: 40 to 45 ophthalmopathy, about 75 hyperthyroidism and roughly 17 hyperthyroidism-to-ophthalmopathy patients. A discovery set of 90 to 100 patients (under 45 ophthalmopathy, some 58 stable hyperthyroidism) was enrolled to explore V-J signatures distinguishing ophthalmopathy from hyperthyroidism. After sampling, hyperthyroidism patients received methimazole starting at 30 mg daily, and ophthalmopathy patients received high-dose intravenous methylprednisolone. For independent validation, a separate cohort was made up of some 19 hyperthyroidism patients plus 17 patients who later progressed from hyperthyroidism to ophthalmopathy. In more than five hyperthyroidism patients, T-cell repertoires of thyroid tissue and blood were compared. Points the paper makes about the study in general: In validation, the model predicted ophthalmopathy progression with over 60% sensitivity and roughly 72% specificity; roughly eleven predicted patients were CT-confirmed with GO in a median of about 7.1 months. Ophthalmopathy was separated from stable hyperthyroidism by the 13-signature model with 85% to 90% sensitivity and just under 84% specificity in cross-validation and with 80%/75% in the test set. Among expanded thyroid clonotypes with frequency above 0.001, most also showed up in blood, which suggests that blood repertoires may reflect the thyroid immune response. Sample size was not statistically predetermined, and group allocation was not concealed from the investigators.

Ophthalmopathy patients had moderately to severely active disease, Clinical Activity Score of at least 3, NOSPECS grade of at least 4, and disease duration under 3 months. Anyone with other autoimmune diseases, uncontrolled infections, pregnancy or lactation was excluded from the study. Diagnosis was based on clinical symptoms, serum thyroxine, TRAb, thyroid ultrasound and orbital computed tomography. PBMCs were isolated from about 9.2 ml of fresh peripheral blood by Ficoll-Paque density gradient centrifugation. Total RNA was extracted with Trizol reagent and quality-checked on an Agilent 2100 Bioanalyzer. From cysteine to phenylalanine, the CDR3 is 13 amino acids long. CDR3 DNA is the only sequence kept; it has 39 bases, read in frame from the first base. Looking up the germline V gene yields CDR1 ENHRY and CDR2 SYGVKD. About this clonotype: It has no known antigen specificity. Mismatch with germline at one junction end may stem from a read error.

TCR beta CDR3 regions were amplified from RNA transcripts for repertoire sequencing. The first round was an RT-PCR using HTBI primers with the Qiagen OneStep RT-PCR kit, and this first round was followed by a second-round multiplex PCR, then size selection and purification. Libraries were sequenced on an Illumina HiSeq2000 using paired-end 100 bp reads. The study's processing was this. SOAPnuke was used for read processing, and reads with adapters, uncalled bases, a mean Phred below 15, or no exact constant-primer or identifier match were discarded. COPE v1.2.5 was used to merge high-quality paired reads. Each unique nucleotide sequence was defined as a clonotype, and clonotypes were aligned to IMGT TRB V, D and J references with MiTCR v1.1. The analysis was limited to V-J combinations with a frequency above 0.0001, which together covered approximately 99% of repertoires. For each V-J combination, a TCR clonal expansion and chaos score was defined as F50 clonal expansion divided by the chaos observed in the TCRdist matrix. Welch's t-statistics and random forest were used to reduce the features to 10 to 15 V-J combinations, which were then used as input to a naive Bayes classifier. The Morisita-Horn index was used to measure how similar the thyroid and blood repertoires were. In TCRdb, the public reads were trimmed at Q25 with fastp and aligned with MiXCR, with productive beta chains retained. Identical CDR3 proteins give one entry, which carries the most common genes and DNA. What appears here as the V and J calls and clone size reflects TCRdb's work, not the paper's. This sample holds about 700,000 distinct CDR3 sequences; 40% were observed only once. Around 40% of the sample lies in the top ten.

Sample: peripheral blood. The V and J genes are TRBV10-3 and TRBJ1-1; possibly the D gene is TRBD1, per 6 matching bases. This sequence was found in an adult man with Graves' ophthalmopathy. The sequenced DNA is TGTGCCATCAGTGAGGAAGACAGGACTGAGGCTTTCTTT. The resulting protein is CAISEEDRTEAFF.